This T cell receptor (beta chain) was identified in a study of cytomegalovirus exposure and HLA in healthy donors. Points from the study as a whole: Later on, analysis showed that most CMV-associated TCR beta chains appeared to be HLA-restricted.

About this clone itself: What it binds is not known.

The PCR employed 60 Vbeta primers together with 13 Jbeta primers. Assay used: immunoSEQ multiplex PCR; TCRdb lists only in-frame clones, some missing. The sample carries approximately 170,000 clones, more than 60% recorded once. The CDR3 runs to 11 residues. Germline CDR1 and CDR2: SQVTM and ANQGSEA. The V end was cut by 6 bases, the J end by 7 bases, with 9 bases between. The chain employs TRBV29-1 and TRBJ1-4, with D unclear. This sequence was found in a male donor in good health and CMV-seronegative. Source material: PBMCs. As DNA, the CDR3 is TGCAGCGTGGCCCGGAGTGAAAAACTGTTTTTT. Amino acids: CSVARSEKLFF.